This T cell receptor (beta chain) was sequenced in a study of blood T cell repertoires in COVID-19. Sequencing used immunoSEQ multiplex PCR; TCRdb keeps in-frame clones, though not all of them. This table has about 200,000 clones, 70% to 90% appearing once. The CDR3 contains 14 residues. The J segment lost 9 bases and the V segment lost 3 bases, leaving 4 bases of the junction unmatched. The V gene's germline CDR1 is SGHTA and CDR2 FQGNSA. V gene TRBV7-2 combines with J gene TRBJ1-6, with 8 bases aligning to TRBD1. The TCR originated in a young man who had recovered from COVID-19. The sequenced sample was PBMCs or T cells enriched from blood (not recorded which). CDR3 sequence (DNA): TGTGCCAGCAGCTTGGACAGGGAGACTTCACCCCTCCACTTT. It is translated as CASSLDRETSPLHF.